This TCR beta chain emerged from a study of PD-1 blockade in mismatch repair-deficient tumors. Whole-study context: All were previously treated, progressing patients with around eleven mismatch repair-deficient cancer types. Study conclusions and caveats: Rapid post-treatment expansion, then contraction, generally preceding radiologic response, marked tumor-resident clones.

Only in-frame clones appear in the TCRdb table, and some are missing; sequencing was by immunoSEQ multiplex PCR. The sample lists about 110,000 clones, about 83% seen once, with around 4.7% in the top ten. TCRs were sequenced from a few patients responding to pembrolizumab. Per germline, CDR1 SGHDT and CDR2 YYEEEE. The CDR3 covers 11 residues. The V end was cut by 9 bases, the J end by 3 bases, with 8 bases between. Comments on this clone: Antigen: not known.

This chain connects TRBV5-6 to TRBJ2-3; D possibly uses TRBD1 or TRBD2 (5 bases each). The sample here was peripheral blood, taken more than 58 weeks after starting pembrolizumab. The sequence came from an adult with mismatch repair-deficient cancer. CDR3 in amino acids: CATGRTDTQYF. DNA of the CDR3: TGTGCCACGGGACGTACAGATACGCAGTATTTT.